This passage covers 22 T cell receptor beta chains from one sample sequenced in a study of cytomegalovirus exposure and HLA in healthy donors. The PCR employed 60 Vbeta primers together with 13 Jbeta primers. Only in-frame clones appear in the TCRdb table, and some are missing; sequencing was by immunoSEQ multiplex PCR. This repertoire shows about 160,000 clones, roughly 79% found once; its top ten account for over 1%. The sequenced material came from PBMCs. Receptors were obtained from a woman in her forties or fifties in good health and CMV-seronegative.

The rearrangement uses TRBV14 and TRBJ2-3, with 8 bases matching TRBD1. With V trimmed by 4 bases and J by 3 bases, 9 bases remained unmatched. From germline, CDR1 is SGHDN and CDR2 FVKESK. This CDR3 region has 16 residues. DNA of the CDR3: TGTGCCAGCAGCCCCATCCTTCAGGGGGCGACAGATACGCAGTATTTT. Translated: CASSPILQGATDTQYF.

The CDR3 DNA is TGTGCCAGTTCCCCGGAAGCGGGTATCTACAATGAGCAGTTCTTC. This sequence encodes CASSPEAGIYNEQFF. The genes are TRBV2 and TRBJ2-1, with a weak D call TRBD2 (6 bases). V was trimmed by 9 bases and J by 3 bases, leaving 18 bases between them. The CDR3 consists of 15 residues. Germline V lookup: CDR1 SNHLY, CDR2 FYNNEI.

This chain connects TRBV7-8 to TRBJ1-4, with D possibly being TRBD1 (5 bases). CDR1 and CDR2 from the germline V gene are SGHVS and FQNEAQ. The length of the CDR3 is 15 residues. V gave up 0 bases and J gave up 3 bases, with 8 bases separating them. CDR3 protein: CASSLAGLPNEKLFF. CDR3 DNA sequence: TGTGCCAGCAGCTTAGCGGGGCTGCCTAATGAAAAACTGTTTTTT.

V gene TRBV7-2 combines with J gene TRBJ2-1, with 7 bases matching TRBD1. V shed 6 bases, J shed 4 bases, and the junction held 6 bases outside the gene matches. The V gene's germline CDR1 is SGHTA and CDR2 FQGNSA. The CDR3 sequence is 14 residues long. CDR3 sequence: CASRGTASYNEQFF. In nucleotides, the CDR3 is TGTGCCAGCAGGGGGACAGCTTCTTACAATGAGCAGTTCTTC.

The chain has TRBV18 and TRBJ2-3; TRBD1 might be the D (6 bases). Between the trimmed V and J ends, which lost 6 bases and 2 bases, there was a span of 24 bases. This CDR3 contains 18 residues. Per germline, CDR1 KGHSH and CDR2 LQKENI. CDR3 loop: CASSPVHRKTGYTDTQYF. CDR3 sequence (DNA): TGTGCCAGCTCCCCTGTACACCGTAAGACAGGTTACACAGATACGCAGTATTTT. The entire variable domain, with the rest obtained from reference TRBV18 and TRBJ2-3, is as follows: NAGVMQNPRHLVRRRGQEARLRCSPMKGHSHVYWYRQLPEEGLKFMVYLQKENIIDESGMPKERFSAEFPKEGPSILRIQQVVRGDSAAYFCASSPVHRKTGYTDTQYFGPGTRLTVL.

This clone was recorded only once. The chain carries TRBV10-3 and TRBJ2-1, with D hard to call. V lost 0 bases to trimming and J lost 2 bases, with 14 bases between them. The V gene's germline CDR1 is ENHRY and CDR2 SYGVKD. This CDR3 has 17 amino acids. CDR3 region: CAISESTYRNAYNEQFF. The CDR3 bases are TGTGCCATCAGTGAGTCAACTTATCGAAACGCCTACAATGAGCAGTTCTTC.

The rearrangement uses TRBV7-9 and TRBJ2-1, with 7 bases that match TRBD2. The CDR3 extends over 16 amino acids. With 5 bases clipped from V and 8 bases from J, the junction kept 15 bases outside the gene matches. Germline values: CDR1 SEHNR, CDR2 FQNEAQ (reference sequence). CDR3 bases: TGTGCCAGCAGCCCCGGCGGGGGAGGGCCCTGGTATGAGCAGTTCTTC. Its translation is CASSPGGGGPWYEQFF.

This clone is a singleton in its sample. The chain links TRBV6-1 to TRBJ2-6; 8 nucleotides agree with TRBD1. V was pared by 0 bases and J by 0 bases, with 13 bases of the junction left unmatched. The CDR3 contains 21 residues. Germline loops: CDR1 MNHNS, CDR2 SASEGT. The CDR3 DNA is TGTGCCAGCAGTGAAGCTGAGATATGGGACAGGTATAGCTCTGGGGCCAACGTCCTGACTTTC. As protein: CASSEAEIWDRYSSGANVLTF.

The genes are TRBV4-1 and TRBJ1-1, with a tentative D call TRBD1 (6 bases). Germline loops: CDR1 MGHRA, CDR2 YSYEKL. This CDR3 comprises 14 residues. The V end lost 2 bases, the J end lost 1 base, and 8 bases lay between the germline ends. CDR3 residues: CASSQRGTNTEAFF. The CDR3, as DNA: TGCGCCAGCAGCCAAAGGGGGACGAACACTGAAGCTTTCTTT.

The chain is built from TRBV18 and TRBJ1-3; D remains ambiguous. V was pared by 0 bases and J by 3 bases, with 9 bases between. The CDR3 covers 15 residues. Germline CDR1 is KGHSH and CDR2 is LQKENI. The CDR3 here is CASSPPSGNGNTIYF. For the CDR3, the DNA is TGTGCCAGCTCACCACCATCGGGAAATGGAAACACCATATATTTT.

The V gene is TRBV11-2, the J gene TRBJ2-1; tentative D call: TRBD2 (6 bases). With 2 bases removed from V and 1 base from J, the gap between germline ends came to 9 bases. CDR1 is SGHAT and CDR2 is FQNNGV in the germline V gene. CDR3 length: 15 amino acids. CDR3 residues: CASSLMEGSYNEQFF. In DNA, the CDR3 is TGTGCCAGCAGCTTAATGGAGGGATCCTACAATGAGCAGTTCTTC. Looking up the rest from reference TRBV11-2 and TRBJ2-1 gives the full variable domain: EAGVAQSPRYKIIEKRQSVAFWCNPISGHATLYWYQQILGQGPKLLIQFQNNGVVDDSQLPKDRFSAERLKGVDSTLKIQPAKLEDSAVYLCASSLMEGSYNEQFFGPGTRLTVL.

The chain has TRBV14 and TRBJ1-1; TRBD1 aligns across 7 bases. The CDR3 consists of 15 residues. Germline lookup yields CDR1 SGHDN and CDR2 FVKESK. The J segment lost 5 bases and the V segment lost 2 bases, leaving 8 bases of the junction unmatched. Here the CDR3 DNA reads TGTGCCAGCAGCCAACGACAGGGCTGGGAGACTGAAGCTTTCTTT. It is translated as CASSQRQGWETEAFF.

The rearrangement links TRBV5-1 to TRBJ2-5; unclear D gene. The last part of the DNA fits TRBJ2-7 better; the J call may be wrong. Germline-derived CDR1 and CDR2 are SGHRS and YFSETQ. The CDR3 totals 11 residues. CDR3 region: CASSPSYEQYF. The CDR3 nucleotides are TGCGCCAGCAGCCCTTCCTACGAGCAGTACTTC.

The chain recombines TRBV5-1 with TRBJ2-7, with D uncertain. The CDR3 extends over 16 amino acids. The germline V and J ends were trimmed by 3 bases and 2 bases, with 18 bases remaining between them. CDR1 and CDR2 from the germline V gene are SGHRS and YFSETQ. The CDR3 DNA reads as TGCGCCAGCAGCTCGAAAACGGGTGTTACCACCTACGAGCAGTACTTC. Its protein product is CASSSKTGVTTYEQYF. Using reference TRBV5-1 and TRBJ2-7 for the parts outside the CDR3, the full variable domain is KAGVTQTPRYLIKTRGQQVTLSCSPISGHRSVSWYQQTPGQGLQFLFEYFSETQRNKGNFPGRFSGRQFSNSRSEMNVSTLELGDSALYLCASSSKTGVTTYEQYFGPGTRLTVT.

The chain uses TRBV14 and TRBJ1-2; 7 bases are a match to TRBD1. V lost 9 bases to trimming and J lost 6 bases; unmatched junction nucleotides: 7. This CDR3 spans 12 amino acids. CDR1 and CDR2 (germline): SGHDN, FVKESK. This CDR3 is CASTTGKHGYTF. The CDR3 DNA reads TGTGCCAGTACGACAGGGAAGCATGGCTACACCTTC.

The chain is built from TRBV5-6 and TRBJ1-6; perhaps TRBD1 as D (6 bases). CDR3 length: 16 amino acids. Deletions cut 4 bases from V and 3 bases from J, with 14 bases between. Germline lookup yields CDR1 SGHDT and CDR2 YYEEEE. The CDR3: CASSPPGGIYNSPLHF. The CDR3 region has the DNA TGTGCCAGCAGCCCACCGGGGGGCATCTATAATTCACCCCTCCACTTT.

The chain couples TRBV28 to TRBJ2-1; D may be TRBD1 (5 bases). V was pared by 2 bases and J by 1 base, with 12 bases between. This CDR3 spans 16 amino acids. Germline V gene sequence: CDR1 MDHEN, CDR2 SYDVKM. As DNA, the CDR3 is TGTGCCAGCAGTTTACATGCAGGGATATCCTACAATGAGCAGTTCTTC. Amino acids: CASSLHAGISYNEQFF.

The rearrangement links TRBV7-2 to TRBJ2-5; 9 bases are shared with TRBD2. The V gene end was trimmed by 3 bases and the J gene end by 4 bases; junction bases not matched to a gene: 12. The CDR3 loop spans 17 amino acids. Germline loops: CDR1 SGHTA, CDR2 FQGNSA. CDR3 DNA: TGTGCCAGCAGCTTTACCGGGACTAGCTTTTTGGGAGAGACCCAGTACTTC. Protein sequence: CASSFTGTSFLGETQYF.

This clone was detected only a few times. This chain's CDR3 is CASSHADTGYEQFF. The CDR3 coding sequence is TGCGCCAGCAGCCATGCCGACACTGGCTATGAGCAGTTCTTC. The chain combines TRBV4-3 with TRBJ2-1; D remains ambiguous. Germline V gene sequence: CDR1 LGHNA, CDR2 YSLEER. The CDR3 has 14 amino acids. Trimming took off 3 bases at V and 8 bases at J, with 14 bases between the two ends.

The rearrangement links TRBV4-3 to TRBJ1-1; the D is unclear. Germline CDR1 LGHNA, CDR2 YSLEER. The CDR3 spans 15 residues. V was pared by 2 bases and J by 2 bases, with 12 bases between. The chain's CDR3 is CASSQNPTGNTEAFF. The CDR3 coding sequence is TGCGCCAGCAGCCAAAACCCGACGGGTAACACTGAAGCTTTCTTT.

This clone was seen just once. The V and J genes are TRBV11-2 and TRBJ2-7, with D possibly TRBD1 on 5 matching bases. Germline V gene lookup returns CDR1 SGHAT and CDR2 FQNNGV. V was clipped by 4 bases and J by 2 bases, with 18 bases between them. The CDR3 totals 16 residues. In DNA form, the CDR3 reads TGTGCCAGCAGCTCCCTGACAGAGTTTACACCCTACGAGCAGTACTTC. This encodes CASSSLTEFTPYEQYF.

This clone was seen only once. This chain links TRBV9 with TRBJ2-1; 10 positions agree with TRBD2. The CDR3 spans 17 residues. After removal of 3 bases from V and 8 bases from J, the junction contained 14 bases not matched to a gene. Germline lookup yields CDR1 SGDLS and CDR2 YYNGEE. CDR3 residues: CASSADLMVAGGHEQFF. As DNA, the CDR3 is TGTGCCAGCAGCGCAGATCTCATGGTAGCGGGGGGCCATGAGCAGTTCTTC.